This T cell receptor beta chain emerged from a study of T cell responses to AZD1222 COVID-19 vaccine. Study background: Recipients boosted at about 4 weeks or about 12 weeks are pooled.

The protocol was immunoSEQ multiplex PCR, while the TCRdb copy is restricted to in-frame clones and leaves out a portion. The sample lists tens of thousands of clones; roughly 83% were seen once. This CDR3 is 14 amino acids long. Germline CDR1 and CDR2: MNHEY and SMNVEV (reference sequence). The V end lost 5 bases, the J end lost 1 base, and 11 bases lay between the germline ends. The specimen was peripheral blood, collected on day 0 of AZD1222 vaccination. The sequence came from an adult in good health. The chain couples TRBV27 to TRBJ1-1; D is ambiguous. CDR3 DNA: TGTGCCAGCAGTAGGCGGACGAAGAACACTGAAGCTTTCTTT. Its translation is CASSRRTKNTEAFF.